This TCR beta chain stems from a study of T-cell reconstitution after alpha-beta-depleted transplantation in children. V dropped 5 bases and J dropped 5 bases, with 22 bases sitting between them. The CDR3 is 16 residues long. A library of TCRbeta sequences, prepared with unique molecular identifiers, was generated. TCRdb independently ran MiXCR on the PCR reads; one entry per CDR3 protein. The sample holds about 640,000 distinct CDR3 sequences; 15% to 20% are singletons and the top ten take 1.1%. This clonotype was found many times. V and J are TRBV12-3 or TRBV12-4 and TRBJ2-7, with D tentatively TRBD1 or TRBD2 (5 bases each). The receptor's source is a human donor who donated a stem cell graft to a child with acute myeloid leukemia. The sequences come from PBMCs from the stem cell graft donor, collected from the stem cell graft. CDR3 DNA sequence: TGTGCCAGCAGTACACTACGGGGCTCCTTCCCACACGAGCAGTACTTC. It yields the protein CASSTLRGSFPHEQYF.